These T cell receptor beta chains were read from a single sample in a study of cytomegalovirus exposure and HLA in healthy donors. The data were produced by immunoSEQ multiplex PCR, yet TCRdb's version contains in-frame clones alone and is incomplete. The table includes some 160,000 clones, less than 10% detected once. The sample taken for sequencing was PBMCs. The receptors derive from a male donor in good health and CMV-seronegative. The conserved cysteine and the conserved F or W are not part of the CDR3 here. Each record gives: J gene, V gene, CDR3 length, CDR3 protein.

>TRBJ2-7|TRBV30|10
AWASLSYEQY
>TRBJ1-2|TRBV6-1|13
ASSEGVGGDYGYT
>TRBJ2-7|TRBV21-1|17
ASTFRELAGGLASYEQY
>TRBJ2-5|TRBV5-4|12
ASSPGTAQETQY
>TRBJ2-5|TRBV7-2|12
ASSFPVVSETQY
>TRBJ2-3|TRBV6-4|14
ASSGTSGRGTDTQY
>TRBJ2-3|TRBV9|15
ASSLTPGTDFTDTQY
>TRBJ1-1|TRBV29-1|11
SVEEDKNTEAF
>TRBJ2-1|TRBV30|13
ASMIGTSGRNEQF
>TRBJ2-7|TRBV30|12
AWSRGGSWYEQY
>TRBJ2-1|TRBV5-4|12
ASSPGNSGREQF
>TRBJ2-1|TRBV7-2|12
ASTPTRSYNEQF
>TRBJ2-1|TRBV4-2|15
ASSQTSGGSIYNEQF
>TRBJ2-7|TRBV20-1|9
SAIHRHEQY
>TRBJ2-7|TRBV5-4|13
ASSSLTWEGSEQY
>TRBJ2-7|TRBV4-1|13
ASSQRASGSYEQY
>TRBJ2-7|TRBV19|11
ASSTGQASEQY
>TRBJ1-3|TRBV6-1|13
ASSSGSPSGNTIY
>TRBJ2-2|TRBV9|17
ASSSSRTSGRLNTGELF
>TRBJ2-7|TRBV30|11
AWSLGGLYEQY
>TRBJ2-3|TRBV5-6|12
ASRWGPSTDTQY
>TRBJ2-7|TRBV5-1|10
ASSLTGDEQY
>TRBJ1-1|TRBV6-1|13
ASSQFRGANTEAF
>TRBJ1-2|TRBV7-2|11
ASSAGQNYGYT
>TRBJ2-2|TRBV27|13
ASRASGTFTGELF
>TRBJ1-2|TRBV19|14
ASSKTSDRRKVGYT
>TRBJ2-2|TRBV7-9|17
ASSFPLVGRPPNTGELF
>TRBJ2-7|TRBV7-9|13
ASSLDAGGTYEQY
>TRBJ1-5|TRBV6-1|14
ASSELVGGPNQPQH
>TRBJ1-5|TRBV18|14
ASSALGGAHNQPQH
>TRBJ1-2|TRBV10-3|16
AISELGLARGEARGYT
>TRBJ1-2|TRBV5-4|13
ASSLPLDRFYGYT
>TRBJ1-5|TRBV2|11
ASSEQVNQPQH
>TRBJ1-1|TRBV18|11
ASSPTMDSRAF
>TRBJ2-7|TRBV5-6|13
ASSPRTGSSYEQY
>TRBJ1-4|TRBV4-3|14
ASSQRQNSRNEKLF
>TRBJ2-5|TRBV4-1|13
ASSHPLDSQETQY
>TRBJ2-3|TRBV7-3|18
ASSPVLAGGPGLPTDTQY
>TRBJ2-7|TRBV7-8|14
ASSLSVGTGGYEQY
>TRBJ2-2|TRBV6-6|14
ASSLIASFRTGELF
>TRBJ2-1|TRBV7-3|15
ASSSLPRGSSYNEQF
>TRBJ1-4|TRBV2|16
ASLPGQGRLATNEKLF
>TRBJ2-7|TRBV5-1|12
ASSSDKYPYEQY
>TRBJ2-3|TRBV5-1|10
ASSSQIYTQY